This T cell receptor (beta chain) was sequenced for a study of blood T cell repertoires in COVID-19. Study information: Sources were T cells, B-cell-depleted T cells, or PBMCs; the material itself was cDNA or gDNA.

Deletions cut 2 bases from V and 7 bases from J, with 18 bases between. CDR3 length: 16 amino acids. Germline lookup yields CDR1 SNHLY and CDR2 FYNNEI. Original processing methods: Amplification of reference gene primers was used by the study to estimate nucleated cell counts. The repertoire was sequenced with immunoSEQ multiplex PCR; TCRdb's copy has only in-frame clones and lacks some. V, J and clone size derive from that table, while D and trimming were established from the DNA sequence. Among some 220,000 clones, about 80% were seen once, and the ten largest hold 3% to 3.5%. A few counts support this clone.

The chain joins TRBV2 to TRBJ2-1; possibly TRBD2 for D (6 bases). The source of this sequence is a woman between 25 and 40 years old who had recovered from COVID-19. Material: peripheral blood. CDR3 coding DNA: TGTGCCAGCAGTGAACCGGGCGGGACCCTCGGGAATGAGCAGTTCTTC. This codes for CASSEPGGTLGNEQFF.